This TCR beta chain was documented in a study of human CD8 memory T cell subsets. Findings and limits, study-wide: Although both stem-like subsets shared clonotypes with effector memory cells, the stem-like memory and precursor exhausted T cell repertoires overlapped only minimally with each other.

CDR3 length: 14 residues. CDR1 SGDLS and CDR2 YYNGEE come from the germline V gene. The PBMC originated from buffy coats obtained from healthy donors. Note on this clonotype: Antigen specificity is unknown.

Libraries of TCR beta chains were produced by 5' RACE (UMI-labeled). TCRdb reprocessed the 5' RACE reads; each CDR3 protein has one entry and no DNA is given. Its table lists 17,000 or so distinct CDR3 sequences. Material for sequencing was CD8+ stem-like memory T cells (TSCM and TCM) sorted from PBMCs. As for subset: stem-like memory CD8 T cells (TSTEM), CCR7+ PD-1- TIGIT-. The chain has TRBV9 and TRBJ1-1. The receptor's source is a human donor in good health. Here the CDR3 reads CASRVDGEDTEAFF.